This T cell receptor (beta chain) was found in a study of cytomegalovirus exposure and HLA in healthy donors. Study conclusions and caveats: Specific recognition of CMV antigens was confirmed in vitro for a few chains (all CMV-associated). Researchers counted roughly 150 TCR beta chains as cytomegalovirus-associated.

In regard to this clone: What it binds is not known.

V dropped 3 bases and J dropped 4 bases, with 3 bases sitting between them. This CDR3 region has 12 residues. From germline, CDR1 is MGHRA and CDR2 YSYEKL. While the first cohort had about 610 subjects, the donors belonged to the separate validation cohort of more than 95 subjects. Measured with immunoSEQ multiplex PCR; TCRdb has only the in-frame clones, and not every one. The sample has about 170,000 clones; approximately 87% are singletons. This chain links TRBV4-1 with TRBJ2-2; D is unresolved. Sequenced input: PBMCs. This clonotype was obtained from a woman between 25 and 40 years old in good health and CMV-seronegative. CDR3 loop: CASSHGTGELFF. CDR3 DNA: TGCGCCAGCAGCCACGGCACCGGGGAGCTGTTTTTT.